This TCR beta chain was captured by sequencing in a study of T cell clonotyping in hematopoietic cell transplantation (dated by TCRdb to the early 2020s). Looking at the study overall: A total of around 140 blood samples were collected in the study from approximately 32 consecutive transplant recipients and their related donors. Recruitment of patients was conducted between 2015 and 2017, and follow-up was continued until September 2020 or death. The research as a whole found: Overlap with donor repertoires was found for only a small fraction of recipient repertoires, with over 95% found to appear de novo at the given depth. Donor and pretransplant recipient Inverse Simpson Index values predicted broader posttransplant TCR repertoire diversity. A decrease in recipient TCR diversity was observed after transplant, and a progressive increase in pathologically expanded clonotypes was seen from day 30 to day 180. The sample size was limited, and CD4 and CD8 repertoire contributions could not be separated because cells were not sorted.

Per the publication, the time point label means: 30 days after allo-HCT. Recipient blood was collected about 28 days before transplant and at days 30, 100 and 180 after transplant. Nuclei Lysis Solution was used to extract genomic DNA from fresh or cryopreserved unfractionated peripheral blood mononuclear cells. Remarks on this clone: Its antigen remains undetermined. No base quality values were provided; no much bigger clone lies one nucleotide off.

The CDR3 holds 14 amino acids from the cysteine to the phenylalanine. The CDR3 DNA has 42 bases and is translated from base 1. Via the germline V gene, CDR1 is SNHLY and CDR2 FYNNEI. V is pruned by 4 bases and J by 2 bases, leaving 2 bases of the junction without a gene match. TCR beta CDR3 regions were amplified from genomic DNA with the immunoSEQ assay, a bias-controlled multiplex PCR using V- and J-specific primers. In a second PCR step, a proprietary barcode and Illumina adapter sequences were attached to the CDR3 amplicons. An Illumina MiSeq instrument was used for sequencing of the CDR3 libraries. The authors' analysis ran thus. Export and quality control were handled in immunoSEQ Analyzer 3.0, while downstream analyses relied on R Bioconductor and Immunarch. Only productive rearrangements within the normalized downsampled data set were used in the calculation of repertoire metrics. Clonotypes larger than 5 templates in the normalized cohort were defined as pathologically expanded. Repertoire diversity was measured with the Inverse Simpson Index. To capture all clonotypes, the CMV-specificity analyses were run on the non-normalized data set. The immuneACCESS repertoire file appears here via TCRdb, limited to in-frame rearrangements. These files lack a portion of the clones; in checked studies, under half of the deficit traces to unresolved V genes, and the cause of the others is not known. V and J calls and clone size are as listed in that table; D and trimming were resolved from the DNA. The sample includes 11,000 to 15,000 clones, with roughly 94% observed a single time. The ten most abundant clones make up 4.5% of the sample.

The chain is made from TRBV2 and TRBJ1-5; TRBD1 agrees with 7 junctional bases. The specimen comprised PBMCs, sampled 30 days after allogeneic stem cell transplant. The TCR comes from a male patient aged 60-69 years who had an allogeneic stem cell transplant from an unrelated donor, so the T cells may come from the graft donor. Some clones in this sample may be carry-over from other donors' samples. The sequence in DNA is TGTGCCAGCAGTGGGCAGGGGGGCAATCAGCCCCAGCATTTT. Translated, this is CASSGQGGNQPQHF.